Here is one T cell receptor (beta chain) with its context. Trimming removed 7 bases from V and 4 bases from J, with 14 bases in between. From germline, CDR1 is LNHDA and CDR2 SQIVND (reference sequence). This CDR3 comprises 14 residues. Authors' data handling: From reference gene primer amplification, estimates of nucleated cell counts were derived. This table comes from immunoSEQ multiplex PCR, and its TCRdb copy is limited to in-frame clones, with some not included. V and J calls and clone size are as listed in that table; D and trimming were resolved from the DNA. Among some 380,000 clones listed, around 87% were seen once. This sample was included in a study of blood T cell repertoires in COVID-19. At the level of the study: Nucleic acid was either cDNA or gDNA, and it came from T cells, B-cell-depleted T cells, or PBMCs.

Recruits, aged about 18 to 100 years, lived in some 25 US areas. Participant-given clinical history determined each cohort assignment. The sequence came from a man aged 30 to 45 who had recovered from COVID-19. The rearrangement links TRBV19 to TRBJ1-5, with D possibly TRBD1 on 6 matching bases. Material for sequencing was PBMCs or T cells enriched from blood (not recorded which). CDR3: CASTATGINQPQHF. CDR3 bases: TGTGCCAGTACCGCCACAGGGATTAATCAGCCCCAGCATTTT.